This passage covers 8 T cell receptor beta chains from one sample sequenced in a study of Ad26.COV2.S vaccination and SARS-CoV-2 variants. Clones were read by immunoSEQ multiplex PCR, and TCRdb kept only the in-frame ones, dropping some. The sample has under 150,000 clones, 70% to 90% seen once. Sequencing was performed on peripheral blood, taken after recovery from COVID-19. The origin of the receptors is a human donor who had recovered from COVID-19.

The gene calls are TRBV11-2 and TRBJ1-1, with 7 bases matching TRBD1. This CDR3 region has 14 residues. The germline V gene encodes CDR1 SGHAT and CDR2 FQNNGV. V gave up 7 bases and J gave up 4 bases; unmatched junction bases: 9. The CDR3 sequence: CASKGQVPVTEAFF. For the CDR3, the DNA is TGTGCCAGCAAAGGACAGGTCCCCGTCACTGAAGCTTTCTTT. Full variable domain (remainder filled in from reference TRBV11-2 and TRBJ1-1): EAGVAQSPRYKIIEKRQSVAFWCNPISGHATLYWYQQILGQGPKLLIQFQNNGVVDDSQLPKDRFSAERLKGVDSTLKIQPAKLEDSAVYLCASKGQVPVTEAFFGQGTRLTVV.

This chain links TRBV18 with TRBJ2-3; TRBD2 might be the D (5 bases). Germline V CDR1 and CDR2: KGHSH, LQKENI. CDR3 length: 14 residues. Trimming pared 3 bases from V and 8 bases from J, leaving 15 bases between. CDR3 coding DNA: TGTGCCAGCTCACCGATTTCCGCTGGAGGTACGCAGTATTTT. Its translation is CASSPISAGGTQYF. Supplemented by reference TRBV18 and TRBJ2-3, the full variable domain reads NAGVMQNPRHLVRRRGQEARLRCSPMKGHSHVYWYRQLPEEGLKFMVYLQKENIIDESGMPKERFSAEFPKEGPSILRIQQVVRGDSAAYFCASSPISAGGTQYFGPGTRLTVL.

The CDR3 loop is CASSRHEGRMNQPQHF. DNA of the CDR3: TGTGCCAGTAGCAGACATGAGGGGAGGATGAATCAGCCCCAGCATTTT. The rearrangement links TRBV19 to TRBJ1-5; D might be TRBD1 (5 bases). Germline CDR1 and CDR2: LNHDA and SQIVND (reference sequence). This CDR3 contains 16 residues. V was pared by 6 bases and J by 4 bases, with 19 bases between.

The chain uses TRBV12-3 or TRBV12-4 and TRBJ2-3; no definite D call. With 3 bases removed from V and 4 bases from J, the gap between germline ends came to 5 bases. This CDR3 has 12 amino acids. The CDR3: CASSFHPDTQYF. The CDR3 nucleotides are TGTGCCAGCAGTTTCCATCCAGATACGCAGTATTTT.

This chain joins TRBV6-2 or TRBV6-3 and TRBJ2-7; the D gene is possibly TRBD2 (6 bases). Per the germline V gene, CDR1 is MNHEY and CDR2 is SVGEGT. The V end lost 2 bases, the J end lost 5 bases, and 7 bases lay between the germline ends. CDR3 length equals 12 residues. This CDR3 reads CASSYGGNEQYF. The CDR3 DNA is TGTGCCAGCAGTTACGGAGGGAACGAGCAGTACTTC.

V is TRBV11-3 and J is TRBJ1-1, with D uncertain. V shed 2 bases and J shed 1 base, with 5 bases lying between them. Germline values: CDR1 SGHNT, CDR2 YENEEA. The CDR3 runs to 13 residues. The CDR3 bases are TGTGCCAGCAGCTTACGGCGGAACACTGAAGCTTTCTTT. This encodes CASSLRRNTEAFF.

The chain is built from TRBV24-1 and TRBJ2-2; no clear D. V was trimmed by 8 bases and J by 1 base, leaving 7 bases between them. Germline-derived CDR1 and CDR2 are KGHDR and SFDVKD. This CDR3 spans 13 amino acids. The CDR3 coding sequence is TGTGCCACCACGGACGGGAACACCGGGGAGCTGTTTTTT. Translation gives CATTDGNTGELFF.

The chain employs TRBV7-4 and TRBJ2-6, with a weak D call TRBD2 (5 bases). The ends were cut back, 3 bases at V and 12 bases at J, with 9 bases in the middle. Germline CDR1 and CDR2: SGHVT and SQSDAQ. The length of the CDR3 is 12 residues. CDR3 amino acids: CASSLTLAVLTF. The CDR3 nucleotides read TGTGCCAGCAGCTTGACCCTAGCCGTCCTGACTTTC.